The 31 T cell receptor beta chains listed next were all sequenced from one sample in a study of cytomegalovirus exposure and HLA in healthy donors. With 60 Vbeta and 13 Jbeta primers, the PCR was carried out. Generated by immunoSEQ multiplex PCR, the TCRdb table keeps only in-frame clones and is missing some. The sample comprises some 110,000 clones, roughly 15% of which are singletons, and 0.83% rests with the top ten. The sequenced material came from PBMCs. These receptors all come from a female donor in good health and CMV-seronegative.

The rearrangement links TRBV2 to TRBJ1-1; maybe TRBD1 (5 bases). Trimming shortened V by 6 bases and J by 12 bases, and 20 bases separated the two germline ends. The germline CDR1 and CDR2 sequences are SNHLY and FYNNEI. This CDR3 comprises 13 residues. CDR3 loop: CASSLAGDRSTFF. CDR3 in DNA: TGTGCCAGCAGCCTGGCGGGGGATCGGAGTACTTTCTTT.

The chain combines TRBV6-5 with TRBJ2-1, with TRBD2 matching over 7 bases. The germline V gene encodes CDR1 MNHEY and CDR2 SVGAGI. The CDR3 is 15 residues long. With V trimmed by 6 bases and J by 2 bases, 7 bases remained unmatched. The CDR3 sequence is CASSPLRGTYNEQFF. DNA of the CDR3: TGTGCCAGCAGCCCCTTGCGGGGGACCTACAATGAGCAGTTCTTC.

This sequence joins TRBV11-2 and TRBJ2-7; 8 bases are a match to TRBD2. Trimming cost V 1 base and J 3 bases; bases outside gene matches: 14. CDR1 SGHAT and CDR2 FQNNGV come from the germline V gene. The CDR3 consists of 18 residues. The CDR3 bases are TGTGCCAGCAGCTTAGTGGCCACTACTAGCGGAAAGATCTACGAGCAGTACTTC. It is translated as CASSLVATTSGKIYEQYF.

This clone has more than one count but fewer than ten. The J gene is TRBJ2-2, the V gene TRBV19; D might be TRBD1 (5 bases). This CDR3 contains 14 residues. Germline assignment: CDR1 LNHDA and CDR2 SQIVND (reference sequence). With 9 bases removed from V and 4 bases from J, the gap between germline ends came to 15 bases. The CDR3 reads CARPQGFGTGELFF. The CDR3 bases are TGTGCCAGGCCCCAGGGATTTGGCACCGGGGAGCTGTTTTTT.

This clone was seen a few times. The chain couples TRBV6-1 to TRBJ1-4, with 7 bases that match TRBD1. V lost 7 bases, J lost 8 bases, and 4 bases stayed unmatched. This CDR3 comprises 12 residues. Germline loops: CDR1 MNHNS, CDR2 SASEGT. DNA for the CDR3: TGTGCCAGCACAGGGGGGAGGGAAAAACTGTTTTTT. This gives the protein CASTGGREKLFF.

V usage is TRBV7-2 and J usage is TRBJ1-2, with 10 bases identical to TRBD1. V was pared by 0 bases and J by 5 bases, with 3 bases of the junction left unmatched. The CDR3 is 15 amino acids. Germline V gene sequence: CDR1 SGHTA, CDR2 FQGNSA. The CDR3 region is CASSLAGTGAYGYTF. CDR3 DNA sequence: TGTGCCAGCAGCTTAGCAGGGACAGGGGCTTATGGCTACACCTTC.

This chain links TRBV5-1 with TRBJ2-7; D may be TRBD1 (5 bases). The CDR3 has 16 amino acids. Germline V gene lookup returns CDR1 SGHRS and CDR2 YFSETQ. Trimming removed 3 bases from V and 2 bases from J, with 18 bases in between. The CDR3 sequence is CASSSRPRQPTYEQYF. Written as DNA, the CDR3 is TGCGCCAGCAGCTCGAGGCCCCGACAGCCTACCTACGAGCAGTACTTC.

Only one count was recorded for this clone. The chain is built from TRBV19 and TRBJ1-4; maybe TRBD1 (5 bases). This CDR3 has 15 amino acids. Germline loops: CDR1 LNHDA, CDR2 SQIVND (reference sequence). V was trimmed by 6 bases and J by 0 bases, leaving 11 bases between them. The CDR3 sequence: CASSPQATTNEKLFF. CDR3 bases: TGTGCCAGTAGCCCACAGGCTACAACTAATGAAAAACTGTTTTTT.

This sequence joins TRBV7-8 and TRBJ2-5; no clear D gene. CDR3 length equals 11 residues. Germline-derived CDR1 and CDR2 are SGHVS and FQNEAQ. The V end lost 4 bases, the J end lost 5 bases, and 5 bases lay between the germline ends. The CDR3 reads CASSSEETQYF. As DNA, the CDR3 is TGTGCCAGCAGCTCGGAGGAGACCCAGTACTTC.

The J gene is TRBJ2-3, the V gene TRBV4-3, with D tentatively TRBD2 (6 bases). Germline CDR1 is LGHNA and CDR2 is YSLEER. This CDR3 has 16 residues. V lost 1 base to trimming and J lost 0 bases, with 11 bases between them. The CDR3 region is CASSQGHSGSTDTQYF. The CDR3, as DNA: TGCGCCAGCAGCCAAGGGCACAGCGGGAGCACAGATACGCAGTATTTT.

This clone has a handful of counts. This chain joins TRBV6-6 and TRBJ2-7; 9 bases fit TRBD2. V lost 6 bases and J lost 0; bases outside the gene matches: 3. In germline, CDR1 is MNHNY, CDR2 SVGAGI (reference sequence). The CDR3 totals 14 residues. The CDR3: CASRIAGDSYEQYF. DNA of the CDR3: TGTGCCAGCAGAATAGCGGGGGACTCCTACGAGCAGTACTTC.

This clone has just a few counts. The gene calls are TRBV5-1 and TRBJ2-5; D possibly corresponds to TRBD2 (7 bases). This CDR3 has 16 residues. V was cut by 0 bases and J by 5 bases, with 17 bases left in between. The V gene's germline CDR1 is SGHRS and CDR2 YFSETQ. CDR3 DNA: TGCGCCAGCAGCTTGGACCCACTAGGGAGGGGGGAGACCCAGTACTTC. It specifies CASSLDPLGRGETQYF.

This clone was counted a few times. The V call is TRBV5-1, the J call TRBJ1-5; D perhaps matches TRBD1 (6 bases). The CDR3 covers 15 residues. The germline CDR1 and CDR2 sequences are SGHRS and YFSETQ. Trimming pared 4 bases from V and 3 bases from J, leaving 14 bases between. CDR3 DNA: TGCGCCAGCAGCCTCACAGGGAGTTACAATCAGCCCCAGCATTTT. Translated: CASSLTGSYNQPQHF.

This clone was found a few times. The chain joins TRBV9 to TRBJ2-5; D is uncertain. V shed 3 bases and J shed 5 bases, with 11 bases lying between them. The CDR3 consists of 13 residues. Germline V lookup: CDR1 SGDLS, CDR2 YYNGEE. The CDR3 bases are TGTGCCAGCAGCGCCGACCTAGTGGAGACCCAGTACTTC. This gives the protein CASSADLVETQYF. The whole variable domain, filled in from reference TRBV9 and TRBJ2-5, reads DSGVTQTPKHLITATGQRVTLRCSPRSGDLSVYWYQQSLDQGLQFLIQYYNGEERAKGNILERFSAQQFPDLHSELNLSSLELGDSALYFCASSADLVETQYFGPGTRLLVL.

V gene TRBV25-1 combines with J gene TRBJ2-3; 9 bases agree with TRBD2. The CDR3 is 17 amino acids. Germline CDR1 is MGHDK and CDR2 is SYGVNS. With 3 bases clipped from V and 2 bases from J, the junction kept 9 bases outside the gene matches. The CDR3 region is CASSDTLTSGYTDTQYF. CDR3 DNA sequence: TGTGCCAGCAGTGATACCTTGACTAGCGGATACACAGATACGCAGTATTTT. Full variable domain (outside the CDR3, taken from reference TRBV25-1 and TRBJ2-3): EADIYQTPRYLVIGTGKKITLECSQTMGHDKMYWYQQDPGMELHLIHYSYGVNSTEKGDLSSESTVSRIRTEHFPLTLESARPSHTSQYLCASSDTLTSGYTDTQYFGPGTRLTVL.

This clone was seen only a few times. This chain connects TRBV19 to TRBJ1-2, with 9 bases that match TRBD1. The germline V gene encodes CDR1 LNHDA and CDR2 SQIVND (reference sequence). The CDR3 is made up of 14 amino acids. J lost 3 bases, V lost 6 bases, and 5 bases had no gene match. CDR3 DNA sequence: TGTGCCAGTAGCATACAGGGGGCCGACTATGGCTACACCTTC. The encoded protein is CASSIQGADYGYTF.

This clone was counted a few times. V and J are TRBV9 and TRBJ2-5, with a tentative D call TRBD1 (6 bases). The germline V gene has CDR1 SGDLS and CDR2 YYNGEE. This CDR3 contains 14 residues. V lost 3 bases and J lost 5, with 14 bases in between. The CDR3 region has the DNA TGTGCCAGCAGCGCAAACAGGGCCGGGGAGACCCAGTACTTC. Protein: CASSANRAGETQYF. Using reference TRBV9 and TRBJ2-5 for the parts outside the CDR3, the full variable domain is DSGVTQTPKHLITATGQRVTLRCSPRSGDLSVYWYQQSLDQGLQFLIQYYNGEERAKGNILERFSAQQFPDLHSELNLSSLELGDSALYFCASSANRAGETQYFGPGTRLLVL.

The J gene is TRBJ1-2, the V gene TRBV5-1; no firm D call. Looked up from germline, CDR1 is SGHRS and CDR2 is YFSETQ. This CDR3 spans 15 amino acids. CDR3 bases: TGCGCATCGGGATCGGGCGAGAGGATTTTTTATGGCTACACCTTC. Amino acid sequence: CASGSGERIFYGYTF. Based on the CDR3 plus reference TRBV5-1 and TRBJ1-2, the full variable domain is KAGVTQTPRYLIKTRGQQVTLSCSPISGHRSVSWYQQTPGQGLQFLFEYFSETQRNKGNFPGRFSGRQFSNSRSEMNVSTLELGDSALYLCASGSGERIFYGYTFGSGTRLTVV.

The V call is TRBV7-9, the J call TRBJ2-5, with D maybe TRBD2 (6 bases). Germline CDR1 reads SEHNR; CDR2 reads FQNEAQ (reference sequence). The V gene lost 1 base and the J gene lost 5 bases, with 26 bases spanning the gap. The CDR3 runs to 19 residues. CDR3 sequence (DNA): TGTGCCAGCAGCTTAGTATTATCCTTCCGGGATCCAAGCGGGGAGACCCAGTACTTC. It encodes CASSLVLSFRDPSGETQYF. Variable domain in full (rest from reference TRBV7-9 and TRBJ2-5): DTGVSQNPRHKITKRGQNVTFRCDPISEHNRLYWYRQTLGQGPEFLTYFQNEAQLEKSRLLSDRFSAERPKGSFSTLEIQRTEQGDSAMYLCASSLVLSFRDPSGETQYFGPGTRLLVL.

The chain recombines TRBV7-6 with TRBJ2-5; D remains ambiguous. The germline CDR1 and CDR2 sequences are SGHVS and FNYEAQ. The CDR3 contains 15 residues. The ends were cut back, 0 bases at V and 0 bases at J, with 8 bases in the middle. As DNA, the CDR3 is TGTGCCAGCAGCTTAGCGCCTGGCAACCAAGAGACCCAGTACTTC. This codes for CASSLAPGNQETQYF. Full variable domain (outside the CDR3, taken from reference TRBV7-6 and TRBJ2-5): GAGVSQSPRYKVTKRGQDVALRCDPISGHVSLYWYRQALGQGPEFLTYFNYEAQQDKSGLPNDRFSAERPEGSISTLTIQRTEQRDSAMYRCASSLAPGNQETQYFGPGTRLLVL.

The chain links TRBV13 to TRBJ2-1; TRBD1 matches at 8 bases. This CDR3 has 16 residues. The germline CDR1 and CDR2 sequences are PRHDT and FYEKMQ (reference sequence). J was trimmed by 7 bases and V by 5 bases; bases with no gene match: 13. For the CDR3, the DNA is TGTGCCAGCAGCCTAGCCCGGGGGACAGGAGAAAATGAGCAGTTCTTC. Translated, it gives CASSLARGTGENEQFF.

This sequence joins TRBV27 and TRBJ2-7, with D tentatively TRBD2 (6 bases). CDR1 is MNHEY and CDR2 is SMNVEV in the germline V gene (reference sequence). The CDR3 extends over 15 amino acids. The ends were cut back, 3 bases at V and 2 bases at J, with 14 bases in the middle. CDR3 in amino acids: CASSFPEGLTYEQYF. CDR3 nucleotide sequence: TGTGCCAGCAGTTTCCCCGAGGGACTCACCTACGAGCAGTACTTC.

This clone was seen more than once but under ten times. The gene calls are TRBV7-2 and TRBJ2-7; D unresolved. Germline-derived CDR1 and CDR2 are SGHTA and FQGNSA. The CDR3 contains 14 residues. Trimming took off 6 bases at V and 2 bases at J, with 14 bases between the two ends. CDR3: CASSLVSTAYEQYF. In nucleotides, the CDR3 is TGTGCCAGCAGTCTAGTGAGTACCGCCTACGAGCAGTACTTC.

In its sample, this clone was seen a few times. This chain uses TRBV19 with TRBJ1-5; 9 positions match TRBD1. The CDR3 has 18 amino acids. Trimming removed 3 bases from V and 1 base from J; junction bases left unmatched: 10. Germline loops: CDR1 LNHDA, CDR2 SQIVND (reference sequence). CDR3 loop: CASSMGQGGKYSNQPQHF. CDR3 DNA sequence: TGTGCCAGTAGTATGGGACAGGGAGGTAAATACAGCAATCAGCCCCAGCATTTT.

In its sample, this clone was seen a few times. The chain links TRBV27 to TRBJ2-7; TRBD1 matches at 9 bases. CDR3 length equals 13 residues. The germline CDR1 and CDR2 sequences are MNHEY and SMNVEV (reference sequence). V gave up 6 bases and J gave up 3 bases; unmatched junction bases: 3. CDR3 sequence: CASSWTGDYEQYF. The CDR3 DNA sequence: TGTGCCAGCAGCTGGACAGGGGACTACGAGCAGTACTTC.

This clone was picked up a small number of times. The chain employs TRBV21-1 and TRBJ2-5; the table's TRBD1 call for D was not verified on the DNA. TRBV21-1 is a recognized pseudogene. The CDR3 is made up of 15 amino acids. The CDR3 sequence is CASSKEAPRGGTQYF. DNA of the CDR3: TGTGCCAGCAGCAAAGAAGCCCCAAGAGGGGGGACCCAGTACTTC.

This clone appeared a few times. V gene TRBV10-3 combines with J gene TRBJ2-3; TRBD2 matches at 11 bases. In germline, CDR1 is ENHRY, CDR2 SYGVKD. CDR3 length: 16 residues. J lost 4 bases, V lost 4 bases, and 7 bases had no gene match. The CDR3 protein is CAISALAGGEADTQYF. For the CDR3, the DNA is TGTGCCATCAGTGCGCTAGCGGGAGGCGAGGCAGATACGCAGTATTTT.

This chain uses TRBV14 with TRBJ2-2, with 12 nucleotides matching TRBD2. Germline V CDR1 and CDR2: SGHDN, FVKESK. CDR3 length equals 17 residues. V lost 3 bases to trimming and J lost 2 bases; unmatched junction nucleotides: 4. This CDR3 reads CASSHLAGGVNTGELFF. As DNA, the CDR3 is TGTGCCAGCAGCCACCTAGCGGGAGGGGTTAACACCGGGGAGCTGTTTTTT.

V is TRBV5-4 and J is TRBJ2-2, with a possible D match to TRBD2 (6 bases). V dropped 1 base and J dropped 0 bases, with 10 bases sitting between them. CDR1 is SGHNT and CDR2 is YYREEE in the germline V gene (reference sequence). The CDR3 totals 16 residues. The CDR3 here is CASSLLASANTGELFF. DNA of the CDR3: TGTGCCAGCAGCTTGCTGGCTAGCGCGAACACCGGGGAGCTGTTTTTT.

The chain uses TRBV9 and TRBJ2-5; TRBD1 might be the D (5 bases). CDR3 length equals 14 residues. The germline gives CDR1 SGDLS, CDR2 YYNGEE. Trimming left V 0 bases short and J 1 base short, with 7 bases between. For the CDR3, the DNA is TGTGCCAGCAGCGTAGGCAGGGCCCAAGAGACCCAGTACTTC. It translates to CASSVGRAQETQYF.

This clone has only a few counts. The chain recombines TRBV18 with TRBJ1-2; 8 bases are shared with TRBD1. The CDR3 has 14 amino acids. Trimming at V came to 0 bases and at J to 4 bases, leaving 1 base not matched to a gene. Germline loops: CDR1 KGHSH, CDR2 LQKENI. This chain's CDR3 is CASSPPGQGYGYTF. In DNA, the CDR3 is TGTGCCAGCTCACCACCTGGACAGGGCTATGGCTACACCTTC.